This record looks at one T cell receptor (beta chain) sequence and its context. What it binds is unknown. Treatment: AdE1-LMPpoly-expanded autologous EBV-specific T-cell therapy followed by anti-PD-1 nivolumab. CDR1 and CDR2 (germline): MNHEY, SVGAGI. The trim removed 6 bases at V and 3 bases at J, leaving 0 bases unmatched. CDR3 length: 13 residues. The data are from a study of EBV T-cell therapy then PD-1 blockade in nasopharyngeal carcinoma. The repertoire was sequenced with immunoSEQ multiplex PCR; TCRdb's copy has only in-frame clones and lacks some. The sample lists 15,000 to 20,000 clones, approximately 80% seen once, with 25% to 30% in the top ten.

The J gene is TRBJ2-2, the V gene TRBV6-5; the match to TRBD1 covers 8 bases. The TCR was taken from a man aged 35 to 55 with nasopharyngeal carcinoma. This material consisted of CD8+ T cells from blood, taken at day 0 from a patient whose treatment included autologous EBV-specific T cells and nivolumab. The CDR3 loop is CASRTGDTGELFF. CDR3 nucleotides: TGTGCCAGCAGGACAGGGGACACCGGGGAGCTGTTTTTT.